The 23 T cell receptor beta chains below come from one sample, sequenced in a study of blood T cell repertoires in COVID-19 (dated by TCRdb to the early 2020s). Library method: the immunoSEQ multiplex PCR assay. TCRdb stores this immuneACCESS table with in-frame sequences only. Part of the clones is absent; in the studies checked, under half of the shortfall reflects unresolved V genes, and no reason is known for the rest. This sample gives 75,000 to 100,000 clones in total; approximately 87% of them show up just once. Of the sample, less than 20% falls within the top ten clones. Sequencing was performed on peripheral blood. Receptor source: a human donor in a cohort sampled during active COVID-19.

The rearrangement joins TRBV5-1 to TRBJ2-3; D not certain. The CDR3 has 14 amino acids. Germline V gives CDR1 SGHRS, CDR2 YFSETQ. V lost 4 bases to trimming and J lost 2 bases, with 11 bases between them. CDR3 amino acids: CASSVLGSTDTQYF. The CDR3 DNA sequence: TGCGCCAGCAGCGTCCTCGGGTCCACAGATACGCAGTATTTT. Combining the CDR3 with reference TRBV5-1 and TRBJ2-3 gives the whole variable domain KAGVTQTPRYLIKTRGQQVTLSCSPISGHRSVSWYQQTPGQGLQFLFEYFSETQRNKGNFPGRFSGRQFSNSRSEMNVSTLELGDSALYLCASSVLGSTDTQYFGPGTRLTVL.

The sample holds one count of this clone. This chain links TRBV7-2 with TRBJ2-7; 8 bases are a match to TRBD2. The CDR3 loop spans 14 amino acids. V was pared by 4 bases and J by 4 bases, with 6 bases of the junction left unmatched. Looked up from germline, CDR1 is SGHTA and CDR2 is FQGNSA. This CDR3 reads CASSSRAGVYEQYF. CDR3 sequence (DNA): TGTGCCAGCAGCTCCAGAGCGGGAGTTTACGAGCAGTACTTC.

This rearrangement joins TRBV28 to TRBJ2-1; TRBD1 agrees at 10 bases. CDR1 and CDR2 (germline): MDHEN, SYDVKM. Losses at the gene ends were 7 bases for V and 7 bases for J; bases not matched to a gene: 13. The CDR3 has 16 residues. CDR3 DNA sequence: TGTGCCAGCACTTACCCCCGGGACAGGGGACGTAATGAGCAGTTCTTC. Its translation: CASTYPRDRGRNEQFF.

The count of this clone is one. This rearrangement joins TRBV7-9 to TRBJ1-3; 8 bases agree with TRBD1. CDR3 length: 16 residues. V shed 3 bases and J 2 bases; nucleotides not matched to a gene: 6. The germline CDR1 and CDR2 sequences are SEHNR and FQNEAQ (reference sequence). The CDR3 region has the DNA TGTGCCAGCAGCTTTCGGACAGGGCCTACTGGAAACACCATATATTTT. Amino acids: CASSFRTGPTGNTIYF.

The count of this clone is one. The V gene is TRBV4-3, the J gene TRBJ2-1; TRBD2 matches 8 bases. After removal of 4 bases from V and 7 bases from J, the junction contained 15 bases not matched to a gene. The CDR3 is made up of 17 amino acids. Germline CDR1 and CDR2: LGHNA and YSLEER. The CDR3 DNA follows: TGCGCCAGCAGCCGCGAGTCAAGGCTAGCGGGCGCAAATGAGCAGTTCTTC. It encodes CASSRESRLAGANEQFF.

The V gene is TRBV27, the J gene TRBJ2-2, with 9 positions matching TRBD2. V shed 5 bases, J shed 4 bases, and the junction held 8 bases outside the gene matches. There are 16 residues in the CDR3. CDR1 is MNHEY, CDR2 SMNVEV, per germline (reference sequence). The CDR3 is CASSPQLAGVTGELFF. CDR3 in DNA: TGTGCCAGCAGTCCCCAATTAGCGGGAGTCACCGGGGAGCTGTTTTTT.

The DNA of the CDR3 is TGTGCCAGCAGCTTGACTAGCGGAGGCAGCTCCTACGAGCAGTACTTC. This codes for CASSLTSGGSSYEQYF. This chain connects TRBV6-2 or TRBV6-3 to TRBJ2-7, with 9 nucleotides matching TRBD2. After removal of 6 bases from V and 0 bases from J, the junction contained 9 bases not matched to a gene. Germline loops: CDR1 MNHEY, CDR2 SVGEGT. The CDR3 is 16 amino acids.

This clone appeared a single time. The CDR3: CASSHQQGSNEKLFF. As DNA, the CDR3 is TGTGCCAGCAGCCACCAGCAGGGGAGTAATGAAAAACTGTTTTTT. V usage is TRBV5-8 and J usage is TRBJ1-4; tentative D call: TRBD1 (6 bases). From germline, CDR1 is SGHTS and CDR2 YDEGEE. V was pared by 4 bases and J by 4 bases, with 14 bases between. This CDR3 has 15 residues.

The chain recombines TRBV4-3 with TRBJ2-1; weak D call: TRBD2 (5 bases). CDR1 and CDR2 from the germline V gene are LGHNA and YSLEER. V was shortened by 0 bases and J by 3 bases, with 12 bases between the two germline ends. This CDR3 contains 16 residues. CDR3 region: CASSQETERLYNEQFF. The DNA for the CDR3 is TGCGCCAGCAGCCAAGAAACTGAGCGGCTCTACAATGAGCAGTTCTTC.

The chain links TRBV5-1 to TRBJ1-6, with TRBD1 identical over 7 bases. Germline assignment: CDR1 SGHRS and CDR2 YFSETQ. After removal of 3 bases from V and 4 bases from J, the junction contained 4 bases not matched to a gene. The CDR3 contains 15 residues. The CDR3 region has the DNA TGCGCCAGCAGCTCCGAGACAGGGTATAATTCACCCCTCCACTTT. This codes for CASSSETGYNSPLHF.

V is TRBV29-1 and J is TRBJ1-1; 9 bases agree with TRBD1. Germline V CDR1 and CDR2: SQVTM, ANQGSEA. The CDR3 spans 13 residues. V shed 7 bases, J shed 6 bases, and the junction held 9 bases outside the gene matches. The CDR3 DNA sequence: TGCAGCGCCCCGGGACAGGGAAACCCTGAAGCTTTCTTT. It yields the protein CSAPGQGNPEAFF.

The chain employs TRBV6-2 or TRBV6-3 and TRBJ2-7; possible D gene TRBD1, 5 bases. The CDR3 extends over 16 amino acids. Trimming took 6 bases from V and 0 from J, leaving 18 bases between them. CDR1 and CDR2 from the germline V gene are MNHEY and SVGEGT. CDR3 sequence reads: CASSPRGRRSSYEQYF. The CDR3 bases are TGTGCCAGCAGCCCTAGGGGCAGAAGGAGCTCCTACGAGCAGTACTTC.

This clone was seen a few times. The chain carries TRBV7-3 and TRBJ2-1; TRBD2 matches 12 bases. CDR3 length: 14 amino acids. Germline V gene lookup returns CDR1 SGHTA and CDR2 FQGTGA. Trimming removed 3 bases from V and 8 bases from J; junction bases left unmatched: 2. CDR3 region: CASSLTSGSDEQFF. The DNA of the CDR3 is TGTGCCAGCAGCTTGACTAGCGGGAGTGATGAGCAGTTCTTC.

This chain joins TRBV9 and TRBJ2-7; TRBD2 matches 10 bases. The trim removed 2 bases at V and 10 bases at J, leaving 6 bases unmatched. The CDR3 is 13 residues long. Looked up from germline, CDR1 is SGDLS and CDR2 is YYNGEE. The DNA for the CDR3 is TGTGCCAGCAGCGTCTCTAGCGGGAGTTATCAGTACTTC. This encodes CASSVSSGSYQYF.

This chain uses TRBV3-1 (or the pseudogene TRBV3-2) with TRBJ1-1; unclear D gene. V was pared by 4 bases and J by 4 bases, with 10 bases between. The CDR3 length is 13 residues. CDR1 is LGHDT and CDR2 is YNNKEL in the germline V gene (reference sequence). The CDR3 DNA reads TGTGCCAGCAGCCTTAGCCGAGCCACTGAAGCTTTCTTT. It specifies CASSLSRATEAFF.

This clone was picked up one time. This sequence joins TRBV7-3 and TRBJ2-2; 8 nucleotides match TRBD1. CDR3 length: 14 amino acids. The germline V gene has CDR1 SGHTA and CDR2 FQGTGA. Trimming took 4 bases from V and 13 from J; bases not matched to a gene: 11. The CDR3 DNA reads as TGTGCCAGCAGCTCCGCCAGGGCAGGGGGCGGGCTGTTTTTT. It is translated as CASSSARAGGGLFF. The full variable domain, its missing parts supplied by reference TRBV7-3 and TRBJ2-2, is GAGVSQTPSNKVTEKGKYVELRCDPISGHTALYWYRQSLGQGPEFLIYFQGTGAADDSGLPNDRFFAVRPEGSVSTLKIQRTERGDSAVYLCASSSARAGGGLFFGEGSRLTVL.

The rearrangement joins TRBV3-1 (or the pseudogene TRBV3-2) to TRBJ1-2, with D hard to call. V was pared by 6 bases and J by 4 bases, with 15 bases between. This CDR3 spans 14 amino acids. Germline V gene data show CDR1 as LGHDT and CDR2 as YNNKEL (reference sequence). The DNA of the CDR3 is TGTGCCAGCAGTCCCCAGGCGAACCTCTATGGCTACACCTTC. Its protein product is CASSPQANLYGYTF.

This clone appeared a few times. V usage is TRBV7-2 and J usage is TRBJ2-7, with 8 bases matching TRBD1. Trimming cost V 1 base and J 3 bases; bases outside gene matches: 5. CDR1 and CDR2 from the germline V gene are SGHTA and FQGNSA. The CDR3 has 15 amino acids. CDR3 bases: TGTGCCAGCAGCTTAGGAGGACAGGGTGTCTACGAGCAGTACTTC. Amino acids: CASSLGGQGVYEQYF.

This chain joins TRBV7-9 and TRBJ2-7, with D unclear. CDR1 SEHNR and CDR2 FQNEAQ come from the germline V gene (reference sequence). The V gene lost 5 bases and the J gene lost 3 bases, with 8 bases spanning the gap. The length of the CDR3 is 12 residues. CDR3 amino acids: CASSPVNYEQYF. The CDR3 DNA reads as TGTGCCAGCAGCCCCGTTAACTACGAGCAGTACTTC.

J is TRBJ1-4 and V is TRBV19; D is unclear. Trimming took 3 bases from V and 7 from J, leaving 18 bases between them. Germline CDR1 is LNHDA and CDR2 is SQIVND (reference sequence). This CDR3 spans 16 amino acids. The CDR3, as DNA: TGTGCCAGTAGTATTGCCTCGTCTTCCCGAGCTGAAAAACTGTTTTTT. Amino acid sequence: CASSIASSSRAEKLFF.

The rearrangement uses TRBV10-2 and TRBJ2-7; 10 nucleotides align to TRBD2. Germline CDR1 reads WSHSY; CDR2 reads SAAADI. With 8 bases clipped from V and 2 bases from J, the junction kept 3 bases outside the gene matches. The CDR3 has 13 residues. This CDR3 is CASGLAVPYEQYF. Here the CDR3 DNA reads TGCGCCAGCGGACTAGCGGTCCCCTACGAGCAGTACTTC.

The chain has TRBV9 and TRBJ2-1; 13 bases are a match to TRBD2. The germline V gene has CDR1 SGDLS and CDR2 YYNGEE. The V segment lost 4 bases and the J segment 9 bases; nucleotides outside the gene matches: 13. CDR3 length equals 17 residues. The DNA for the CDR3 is TGTGCCAGCAGCCTCACGTCAAGCGGACTAGCGGGAGTTGAGCAGTTCTTC. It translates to CASSLTSSGLAGVEQFF.

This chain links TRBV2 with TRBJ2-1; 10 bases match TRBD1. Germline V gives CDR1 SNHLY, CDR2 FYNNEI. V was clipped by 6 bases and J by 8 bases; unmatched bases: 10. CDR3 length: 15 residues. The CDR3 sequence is CASRADRGRLDEQFF. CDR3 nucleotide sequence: TGTGCCAGCAGGGCCGACAGGGGGCGCTTGGATGAGCAGTTCTTC.